One sample yielded the 17 T cell receptor beta chains listed below, sequenced in a study of response to subunit inactivated influenza vaccine listed by TCRdb under 2018. To prepare the library, RT-PCR was applied. Reads for this sample came from an Illumina HiSeq 2500. The public sequencing data were trimmed at Q25 with fastp and processed into clonotypes with MiXCR by TCRdb, which kept only in-frame beta chains. Each CDR3 protein appears once, grouped with its most common genes and DNA. The sample data list about 650,000 distinct CDR3 sequences, and 14% of these were observed just once. Together, the top ten hold roughly 7.6% of the sample. The sample in question was PBMCs from blood, obtained 14 to 15 days before vaccination. The receptors here all came from a man aged 50-59 years who received an inactivated influenza vaccine. Donor details come from another sample of the same person, matched by shared clones.

The genes are TRBV5-1 and TRBJ2-7; tentative D call: TRBD1 (6 bases). Germline V gene data show CDR1 as SGHRS and CDR2 as YFSETQ. V dropped 6 bases and J dropped 1 base, with 11 bases sitting between them. CDR3 size: 13 residues. CDR3 sequence (DNA): TGCGCCAGCAAGGGGACACCTTCCTACGAGCAGTACTTC. It yields the protein CASKGTPSYEQYF. The variable domain in full, with the rest retrieved from reference TRBV5-1 and TRBJ2-7, is KAGVTQTPRYLIKTRGQQVTLSCSPISGHRSVSWYQQTPGQGLQFLFEYFSETQRNKGNFPGRFSGRQFSNSRSEMNVSTLELGDSALYLCASKGTPSYEQYFGPGTRLTVT.

This clonotype was seen a handful of times. The chain is built from TRBV6-5 and TRBJ2-3, with D unresolved. The germline CDR1 and CDR2 sequences are MNHEY and SVGAGI. The V gene lost 0 bases and the J gene lost 7 bases, with 8 bases spanning the gap. This CDR3 is built from 13 residues. The CDR3 loop is CASSYSVGNTQYF. CDR3 DNA: TGTGCCAGCAGTTACTCTGTCGGAAATACGCAGTATTTT.

This clonotype turned up a few times. This chain connects TRBV5-1 to TRBJ2-7, with 8 nucleotides matching TRBD2. The CDR3 length is 14 residues. The V gene's germline CDR1 is SGHRS and CDR2 YFSETQ. Unmatched junction bases numbered 9, after V lost 4 bases and J lost 6 bases. CDR3: CASSGTSGSSEQYF. CDR3 DNA: TGCGCCAGCAGCGGGACGAGCGGGAGCAGCGAGCAGTACTTC.

This clonotype has more than one count but fewer than ten. The chain recombines TRBV28 with TRBJ2-1, with D possibly being TRBD1 (6 bases). This CDR3 spans 13 amino acids. Trimming shortened V by 3 bases and J by 7 bases, and 10 bases separated the two germline ends. In germline, CDR1 is MDHEN, CDR2 SYDVKM. This CDR3 reads CASSFYRENEQFF. The CDR3 DNA sequence: TGTGCCAGCAGTTTCTACAGGGAAAATGAGCAGTTCTTC.

V gene TRBV5-1 combines with J gene TRBJ2-3, with D hard to call. Trimming shortened V by 0 bases and J by 2 bases, and 7 bases separated the two germline ends. Germline lookup yields CDR1 SGHRS and CDR2 YFSETQ. The CDR3 consists of 14 residues. CDR3 bases: TGCGCCAGCAGCTTGGGACAACCCACAGATACGCAGTATTTT. Translating gives CASSLGQPTDTQYF.

The rearrangement joins TRBV5-5 to TRBJ2-1, with TRBD2 as a possible D gene (6 bases). Deletions cut 3 bases from V and 4 bases from J, with 8 bases between. The length of the CDR3 is 13 residues. Germline values: CDR1 SGHKS, CDR2 YYEKEE (reference sequence). The CDR3 sequence: CASSWGVYNEQFF. As DNA, the CDR3 is TGTGCCAGCAGCTGGGGGGTTTACAATGAGCAGTTCTTC. The full variable domain, in which reference TRBV5-5 and TRBJ2-1 provide the parts outside the CDR3, is DAGVTQSPTHLIKTRGQQVTLRCSPISGHKSVSWYQQVLGQGPQFIFQYYEKEERGRGNFPDRFSARQFPNYSSELNVNALLLGDSALYLCASSWGVYNEQFFGPGTRLTVL.

The chain employs TRBV7-8 and TRBJ1-5; D gene uncertain. Per germline, CDR1 SGHVS and CDR2 FQNEAQ. The CDR3 is made up of 17 amino acids. With 4 bases removed from V and 0 bases from J, the gap between germline ends came to 16 bases. CDR3 residues: CASSSPGGDYSNQPQHF. The CDR3 DNA sequence: TGTGCCAGCAGCTCCCCGGGTGGAGATTATAGCAATCAGCCCCAGCATTTT.

The chain has TRBV30 and TRBJ1-3; D gene unclear. Germline V lookup: CDR1 GTSNPN, CDR2 SVGIG (reference sequence). The CDR3 extends over 13 amino acids. V gave up 3 bases and J gave up 3 bases, with 9 bases separating them. The CDR3 DNA reads as TGTGCCTGGAGCGTTCAGGTTGGAAACACCATATATTTT. This encodes CAWSVQVGNTIYF.

The V gene is TRBV20-1, the J gene TRBJ2-1, with D perhaps matching TRBD1 or TRBD2 (5 bases each). Trimming took 7 bases from V and 0 from J, leaving 10 bases between them. The CDR3 is 13 amino acids. The V gene's germline CDR1 is DFQATT and CDR2 SNEGSKA (reference sequence). The CDR3 DNA is TGCAGTGTGGGGGAAAGCTCCTACAATGAGCAGTTCTTC. Protein sequence: CSVGESSYNEQFF.

The chain recombines TRBV19 with TRBJ2-1; possibly TRBD1 for D (6 bases). Germline V gives CDR1 LNHDA, CDR2 SQIVND (reference sequence). The CDR3 extends over 15 amino acids. V shed 3 bases and J shed 1 base, with 10 bases lying between them. The chain's CDR3 is CASSIGTSSYNEQFF. In DNA form, the CDR3 reads TGTGCCAGTAGTATTGGGACATCGTCCTACAATGAGCAGTTCTTC. Complete variable domain (other parts from reference TRBV19 and TRBJ2-1): DGGITQSPKYLFRKEGQNVTLSCEQNLNHDAMYWYRQDPGQGLRLIYYSQIVNDFQKGDIAEGYSVSREKKESFPLTVTSAQKNPTAFYLCASSIGTSSYNEQFFGPGTRLTVL.

This clonotype was recorded many times. The rearrangement links TRBV12-3 or TRBV12-4 to TRBJ1-1; 7 bases are shared with TRBD1. The CDR3 consists of 13 residues. V lost 6 bases to trimming and J lost 3 bases; unmatched junction nucleotides: 4. CDR3 sequence reads: CASRPTGDTEAFF. The CDR3 nucleotides read TGTGCCAGCAGACCAACAGGGGACACTGAAGCTTTCTTT.

This clonotype appeared a few times. V and J are TRBV5-1 and TRBJ1-1; D possibly corresponds to TRBD1 (5 bases). Germline V lookup: CDR1 SGHRS, CDR2 YFSETQ. CDR3 size: 16 residues. V lost 4 bases to trimming and J lost 0 bases, with 16 bases between them. CDR3 sequence: CASSPGIWTMNTEAFF. In DNA, the CDR3 is TGCGCCAGCAGCCCAGGCATTTGGACAATGAACACTGAAGCTTTCTTT.

This clonotype turned up a few times. The CDR3 here is CASSMSGSTYNEQFF. Written as DNA, the CDR3 is TGTGCCAGCAGCATGAGCGGGAGTACCTACAATGAGCAGTTCTTC. This chain links TRBV12-3 or TRBV12-4 with TRBJ2-1; 8 bases are a match to TRBD2. The V gene end was trimmed by 6 bases and the J gene end by 2 bases; junction bases not matched to a gene: 6. CDR3 length: 15 residues.

There are a few counts of this clonotype. The chain links TRBV20-1 to TRBJ2-4, with D hard to call. Germline assignment: CDR1 DFQATT and CDR2 SNEGSKA (reference sequence). CDR3 size: 13 residues. Trimming pared 3 bases from V and 4 bases from J, leaving 10 bases between. CDR3 DNA sequence: TGCAGTGCTAGGCTCCCCCCGAAAAACATTCAGTACTTC. It codes for CSARLPPKNIQYF.

This clonotype was counted between two and nine times. The chain uses TRBV6-1 and TRBJ1-1; perhaps TRBD1 as D (6 bases). Germline V CDR1 and CDR2: MNHNS, SASEGT. The CDR3 totals 16 residues. The germline V and J ends were trimmed by 1 base and 2 bases, with 14 bases remaining between them. Here the CDR3 DNA reads TGTGCCAGCAGTGAAGTTGGGGGGACATCTAACACTGAAGCTTTCTTT. Its translation is CASSEVGGTSNTEAFF.

This clonotype occurred a few times. The rearrangement joins TRBV4-1 to TRBJ1-1, with D unclear. Between the trimmed V and J ends, which lost 5 bases and 0 bases, there was a span of 13 bases. Germline CDR1 MGHRA, CDR2 YSYEKL. This CDR3 comprises 15 residues. The CDR3 region has the DNA TGCGCCAGCAGCTCCCACGGACGGGTGAACACTGAAGCTTTCTTT. Translating gives CASSSHGRVNTEAFF.

This chain joins TRBV5-6 and TRBJ2-3, with D possibly being TRBD2 (7 bases). V was shortened by 3 bases and J by 3 bases, with 11 bases between the two germline ends. Per the germline V gene, CDR1 is SGHDT and CDR2 is YYEEEE. This CDR3 comprises 14 residues. The CDR3 loop reads CASSSEGGTDTQYF. For the CDR3, the DNA is TGTGCCAGCAGCTCGGAGGGGGGGACAGATACGCAGTATTTT.